The rows below give T cell receptor beta chains drawn from one sample of a study of PD-1 blockade in classical Hodgkin lymphoma. Here immunoSEQ multiplex PCR was the method, and the copy in TCRdb shows in-frame clones only, minus some. The sample lists 25,000 to 30,000 clones; around 80% were seen once. This specimen was CD4+ T cells from blood, taken before the fourth cycle of nivolumab. Receptors originate from a human donor with classical Hodgkin lymphoma. CDR3s include the opening cysteine and the closing phenylalanine or tryptophan. D genes are given only for firm matches. Clone size is shown for a subset of rows, as once, few, many or a class of expanded clone.

clone_size,d_call,j_call,v_call,cdr3_nt,cdr3_aa
.,.,TRBJ1-2,TRBV7-3,TGTGCCAGCAGCCGAGAGCCCAGCTCCTATGGCTACACCTTC,CASSREPSSYGYTF
.,.,TRBJ2-3,TRBV9,TGTGCCAGCAGCGTGGCAGATACGCAGTATTTT,CASSVADTQYF
.,.,TRBJ1-1,TRBV29-1,TGCAGCGTCCGACGGGACACCAACACTGAAGCTTTCTTT,CSVRRDTNTEAFF
.,.,TRBJ2-5,TRBV29-1,TGCAGCGCCAGGACAGACCAAGAGACCCAGTACTTC,CSARTDQETQYF
.,.,TRBJ1-5,TRBV5-6,TGTGCCAGCAGCTTGCTACACGGACCCAATCAGCCCCAGCATTTT,CASSLLHGPNQPQHF
few,.,TRBJ1-4,TRBV30,TGTGCCTGGAGTGTGTGGTTAGATGAAAAACTGTTTTTT,CAWSVWLDEKLFF
.,TRBD1,TRBJ2-7,TRBV19,TGTGCCAGTAGTATAGAAGCGGGACAGGGGTACGAGCAGTACTTC,CASSIEAGQGYEQYF
.,TRBD2,TRBJ2-7,TRBV10-3,TGTGCCATCAGTGAGCCCGGGACTAATTACGAGCAGTACTTC,CAISEPGTNYEQYF
.,.,TRBJ2-7,TRBV7-2,TGTGCCAGCAGCTTTTACAGATTTTCCTACGAGCAGTACTTC,CASSFYRFSYEQYF
.,.,TRBJ1-5,TRBV27,TGTGCCAGCAGTCCCCAGTGGGCAGGGGCGATGGGGTATCAGCCCCAGCATTTT,CASSPQWAGAMGYQPQHF
.,.,TRBJ1-1,TRBV6-5,TGTGCCAGCAGTTACACTACGAACATGAACACTGAAGCTTTCTTT,CASSYTTNMNTEAFF
.,TRBD2,TRBJ2-7,TRBV5-1,TGCGCCAGCAGCGGGTACCGAGCGGGAGGGCTCTACGAGCAGTACTTC,CASSGYRAGGLYEQYF
.,.,TRBJ1-5,TRBV5-5,TGTGCCAGCAGCTTGGGGGACAAGTCCGGGGGTCAGCCCCAGCATTTT,CASSLGDKSGGQPQHF
.,.,TRBJ1-2,TRBV7-6,TGTGCCAGCAGCCCAGGGGAGGGGCTTAACTATGGCTACACCTTC,CASSPGEGLNYGYTF